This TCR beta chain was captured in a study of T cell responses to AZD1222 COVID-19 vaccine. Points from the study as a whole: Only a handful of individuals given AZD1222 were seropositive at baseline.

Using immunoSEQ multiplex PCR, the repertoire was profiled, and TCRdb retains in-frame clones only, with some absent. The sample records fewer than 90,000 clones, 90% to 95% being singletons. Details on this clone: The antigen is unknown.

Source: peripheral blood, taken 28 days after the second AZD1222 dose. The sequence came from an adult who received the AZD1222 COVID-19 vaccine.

The CDR3 region is CASSPRVNGALHF. The CDR3 coding sequence is TGTGCCAGCAGCCCAAGGGTTAATGGGGCCCTCCACTTT. The chain employs TRBV11-2 and TRBJ1-6; D unresolved. Germline CDR1 is SGHAT and CDR2 is FQNNGV. Trimming shortened V by 5 bases and J by 14 bases, and 16 bases separated the two germline ends. There are 13 residues in the CDR3.